Listed below are T cell receptor beta chains from one sample, sequenced in a study of identical twins. TCRdb processed the 5' RACE reads anew with MiXCR; each CDR3 protein has one entry. The sample has 1.5 million to 2 million distinct CDR3 sequences, less than 35% seen once. The source material was cord blood. Every receptor here comes from a newborn girl in good health. CDR3s include the opening cysteine and the closing phenylalanine or tryptophan. The order of the fields is V gene, clone size, CDR3 protein. Clone size is not always given. Where it is, it says once, few, many or a class for expanded clones.

V gene: TRBV9
clone size: .
CDR3 protein: CASSVGPSGDFTYEQYF

V gene: TRBV28
clone size: many
CDR3 protein: CASSPYLRGRVYYEQYF

V gene: TRBV7-2
clone size: .
CDR3 protein: CASSARQAQPQHF

V gene: TRBV6-1
clone size: .
CDR3 protein: CASSSDRERPKAFF

V gene: TRBV27
clone size: few
CDR3 protein: CASRSLGQDGKYGYTF

V gene: TRBV7-6
clone size: .
CDR3 protein: CASSLTRVGSGNTIYF

V gene: TRBV28
clone size: few
CDR3 protein: CASSLWSGVAFSYEQYF

V gene: TRBV27
clone size: few
CDR3 protein: CASTKAGGPVNEQFF

V gene: TRBV28
clone size: many
CDR3 protein: CASDTSGDSSYEQYF

V gene: TRBV20-1
clone size: few
CDR3 protein: CSASDRGFAYEQYF

V gene: TRBV20-1
clone size: many
CDR3 protein: CTANPSGRETQYF

V gene: TRBV10-3
clone size: many
CDR3 protein: CAISEGYAASTDTQYF

V gene: TRBV11-2
clone size: .
CDR3 protein: CASSFRASGPNEQFF

V gene: TRBV7-9
clone size: few
CDR3 protein: CASGMRGGYTF

V gene: TRBV19
clone size: once
CDR3 protein: CASSIGGSGVMREQYF

V gene: TRBV20-1
clone size: .
CDR3 protein: CSARGFTPDYYNEQYF

V gene: TRBV20-1
clone size: .
CDR3 protein: CSASLGTAEQYF

V gene: TRBV6-6
clone size: .
CDR3 protein: CASSLAAGPQNTEAFF

V gene: TRBV20-1
clone size: few
CDR3 protein: CSASGRAPYNEQFF

V gene: TRBV12-3/TRBV12-4
clone size: once
CDR3 protein: CASSPSAGGNTGELFF

V gene: TRBV5-1
clone size: few
CDR3 protein: CASSPNMRLAGKDTQYF

V gene: TRBV28
clone size: .
CDR3 protein: CASSLRRTGVYNEQFF

V gene: TRBV20-1
clone size: few
CDR3 protein: CSARSPVGVGYGYTF

V gene: TRBV6-5
clone size: .
CDR3 protein: CASSYYTGGEQYF

V gene: TRBV19
clone size: .
CDR3 protein: CASSMVRGVDGYTF

V gene: TRBV20-1
clone size: .
CDR3 protein: CSAPNSEGGNSPLHF

V gene: TRBV10-2
clone size: .
CDR3 protein: CASRDSRGGGYTF

V gene: TRBV28
clone size: .
CDR3 protein: CASSLGLTSGNEQYF

V gene: TRBV3-1
clone size: .
CDR3 protein: CASSQAPRDTEAFF

V gene: TRBV7-9
clone size: .
CDR3 protein: CASSLASGAGGSYNSPLHF

V gene: TRBV15
clone size: few
CDR3 protein: CATSRGTVNTEAFF

V gene: TRBV29-1
clone size: few
CDR3 protein: CSGSSFLDTQYF

V gene: TRBV6-1
clone size: .
CDR3 protein: CASSPQGYRYEQYF

V gene: TRBV4-2
clone size: .
CDR3 protein: CASSQDTKQETQYF

V gene: TRBV24-1
clone size: once
CDR3 protein: CATSDTIGETQYF

V gene: TRBV28
clone size: few
CDR3 protein: CASSFAGLNSPLHF

V gene: TRBV5-1
clone size: few
CDR3 protein: CASSLNRGSNTEAFF

V gene: TRBV13
clone size: .
CDR3 protein: CASSLEGQGGLETQYF

V gene: TRBV7-2
clone size: few
CDR3 protein: CASSWSGTPNEKLFF

V gene: TRBV5-4
clone size: .
CDR3 protein: CAGSLSLARHTQYF

V gene: TRBV21-1
clone size: few
CDR3 protein: CASSKDASGSSYEQYF

V gene: TRBV20-1
clone size: few
CDR3 protein: CSARDTAGTSLTDTQYF

V gene: TRBV27
clone size: few
CDR3 protein: CASSLYGVSNQPQHF

V gene: TRBV11-1
clone size: few
CDR3 protein: CASSWRRILAGGHNEQYF

V gene: TRBV5-1
clone size: .
CDR3 protein: CASSVGTTQGHEQYF

V gene: TRBV27
clone size: few
CDR3 protein: CASSLLPRAGGSDEQFF

V gene: TRBV6-5
clone size: .
CDR3 protein: CASSFRDRLYTDTQYF

V gene: TRBV10-3
clone size: .
CDR3 protein: CAIGRTSGGASTDTQYF

V gene: TRBV20-1
clone size: .
CDR3 protein: CSAPKGVGNQPQHF

V gene: TRBV3-1
clone size: .
CDR3 protein: CASSHRAILAGPLPQYF

V gene: TRBV19
clone size: few
CDR3 protein: CASSPRGLGNTEAFF

V gene: TRBV27
clone size: .
CDR3 protein: CASSYRTGINYGYTF

V gene: TRBV7-8
clone size: .
CDR3 protein: CASSQYRLGRSNEQFF

V gene: TRBV4-2
clone size: .
CDR3 protein: CASSQDRGRTVNTGELFF

V gene: TRBV2
clone size: .
CDR3 protein: CASRSRGPYGYTF

V gene: TRBV20-1
clone size: .
CDR3 protein: CSASKRAGTSGTDTQYF

V gene: TRBV7-2
clone size: few
CDR3 protein: CASSSSAGVYGYTF

V gene: TRBV4-2
clone size: many
CDR3 protein: CASSQDRQVLNEKLFF

V gene: TRBV18
clone size: few
CDR3 protein: CASSPGAEETQYF